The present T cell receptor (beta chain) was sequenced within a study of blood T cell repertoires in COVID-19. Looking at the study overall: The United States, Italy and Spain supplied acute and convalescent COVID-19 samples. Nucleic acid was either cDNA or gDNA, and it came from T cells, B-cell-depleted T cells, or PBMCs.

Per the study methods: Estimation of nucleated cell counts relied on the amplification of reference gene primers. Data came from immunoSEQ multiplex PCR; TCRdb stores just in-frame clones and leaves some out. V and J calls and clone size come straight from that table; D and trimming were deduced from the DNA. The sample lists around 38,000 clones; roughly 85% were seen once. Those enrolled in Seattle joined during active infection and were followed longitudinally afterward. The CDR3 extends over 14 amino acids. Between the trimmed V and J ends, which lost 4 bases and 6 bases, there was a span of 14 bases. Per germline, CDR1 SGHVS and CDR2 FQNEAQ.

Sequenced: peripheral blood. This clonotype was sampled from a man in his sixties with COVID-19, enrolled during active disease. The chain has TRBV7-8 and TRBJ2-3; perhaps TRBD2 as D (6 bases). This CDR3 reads CASSYLAAGDTQYF. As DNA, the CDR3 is TGTGCCAGCAGCTACCTAGCCGCGGGGGATACGCAGTATTTT.